The entry below describes one T cell receptor (beta chain). An end of the junction differs from the germline gene, which may be a read error. CDR3 length: 14 residues. Germline assignment: CDR1 SGHAT and CDR2 FQNNGV. RNA transcripts served as template for amplifying TCR beta CDR3 sequences. Investigators did first-round RT-PCR with HTBI primers, then second-round multiplex PCR. MiXCR, applied by TCRdb to the multiplex PCR reads, yields one record per CDR3 protein. The profile covers hundreds of thousands of distinct CDR3 sequences, with 21% appearing a single time and more than 2.5% taken by the ten largest. A follow-up of 18 months without ophthalmopathy meant that hyperthyroidism was stable. This sample is part of a study of Graves' ophthalmopathy and Graves' hyperthyroidism.

Sequencing used peripheral blood. This receptor was identified in a woman between 18 and 29 years old with stable Graves' hyperthyroidism. The rearrangement joins TRBV11-2 to TRBJ2-4; D tentatively fits TRBD1 or TRBD2 (5 bases each). The CDR3 DNA reads TGTGCCAGCAGCCTCCGGGACGCGAAAAACATTAAGTACTTC. It yields the protein CASSLRDAKNIKYF. Full variable domain (outside the CDR3, taken from reference TRBV11-2 and TRBJ2-4): EAGVAQSPRYKIIEKRQSVAFWCNPISGHATLYWYQQILGQGPKLLIQFQNNGVVDDSQLPKDRFSAERLKGVDSTLKIQPAKLEDSAVYLCASSLRDAKNIKYFGAGTRLSVL.